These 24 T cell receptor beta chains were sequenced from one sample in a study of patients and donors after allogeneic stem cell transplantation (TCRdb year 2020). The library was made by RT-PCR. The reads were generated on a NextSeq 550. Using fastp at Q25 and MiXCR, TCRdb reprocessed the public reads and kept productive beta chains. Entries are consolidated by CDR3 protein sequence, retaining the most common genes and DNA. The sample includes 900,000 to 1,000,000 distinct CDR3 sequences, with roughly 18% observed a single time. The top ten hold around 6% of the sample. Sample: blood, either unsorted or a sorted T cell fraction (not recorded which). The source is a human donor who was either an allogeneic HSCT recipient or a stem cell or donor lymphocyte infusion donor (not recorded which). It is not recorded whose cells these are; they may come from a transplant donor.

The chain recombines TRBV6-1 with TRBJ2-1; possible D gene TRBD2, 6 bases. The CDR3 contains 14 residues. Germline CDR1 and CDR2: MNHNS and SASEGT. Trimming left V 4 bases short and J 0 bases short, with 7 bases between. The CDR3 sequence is CASSAGLSYNEQFF. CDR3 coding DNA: TGTGCCAGCAGTGCGGGACTCTCCTACAATGAGCAGTTCTTC.

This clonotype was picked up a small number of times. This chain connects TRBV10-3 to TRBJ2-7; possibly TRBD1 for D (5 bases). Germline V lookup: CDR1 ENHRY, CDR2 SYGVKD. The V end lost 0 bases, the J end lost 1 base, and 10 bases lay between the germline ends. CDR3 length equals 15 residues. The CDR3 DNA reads TGTGCCATCAGTGAGTCGTTGACAGCTTCCTACGAGCAGTACTTC. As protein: CAISESLTASYEQYF.

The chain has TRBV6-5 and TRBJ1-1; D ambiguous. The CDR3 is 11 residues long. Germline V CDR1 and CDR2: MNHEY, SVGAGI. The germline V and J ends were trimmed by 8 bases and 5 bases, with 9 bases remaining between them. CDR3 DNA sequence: TGTGCCAGCTTAGGGATTACTGAAGCTTTCTTT. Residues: CASLGITEAFF.

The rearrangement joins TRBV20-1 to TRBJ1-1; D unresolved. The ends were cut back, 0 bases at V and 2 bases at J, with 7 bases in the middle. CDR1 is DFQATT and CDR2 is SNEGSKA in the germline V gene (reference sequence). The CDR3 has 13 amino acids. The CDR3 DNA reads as TGCAGTGCTAGAGAGTCACGCAACACTGAAGCTTTCTTT. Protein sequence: CSARESRNTEAFF.

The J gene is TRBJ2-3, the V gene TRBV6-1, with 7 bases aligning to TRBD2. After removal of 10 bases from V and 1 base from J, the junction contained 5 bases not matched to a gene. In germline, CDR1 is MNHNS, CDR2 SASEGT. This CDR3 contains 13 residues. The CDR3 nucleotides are TGTGCCACCCAGCGGGGAGGCACAGATACGCAGTATTTT. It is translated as CATQRGGTDTQYF.

The CDR3 DNA is TGTGCCAGCAGCATACCCCGAGGGACTAGCGGGAGTGGCGAGACCCAGTACTTC. Translated, it gives CASSIPRGTSGSGETQYF. The chain links TRBV11-1 to TRBJ2-5; 14 bases match TRBD2. CDR3 length equals 18 residues. The V and J ends lost 5 bases and 5 bases, in that order; junction bases with no gene match: 13. Germline lookup yields CDR1 SGHAT and CDR2 FQDESV (reference sequence). The full variable domain, completed using reference TRBV11-1 and TRBJ2-5, is EAEVAQSPRYKITEKSQAVAFWCDPISGHATLYWYRQILGQGPELLVQFQDESVVDDSQLPKDRFSAERLKGVDSTLKIQPAELGDSAMYLCASSIPRGTSGSGETQYFGPGTRLLVL.

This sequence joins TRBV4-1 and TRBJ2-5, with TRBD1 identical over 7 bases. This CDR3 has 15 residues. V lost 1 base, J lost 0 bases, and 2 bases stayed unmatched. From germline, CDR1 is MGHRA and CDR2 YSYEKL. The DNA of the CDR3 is TGCGCCAGCAGCCAAGGACAGGGAGACCAAGAGACCCAGTACTTC. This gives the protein CASSQGQGDQETQYF.

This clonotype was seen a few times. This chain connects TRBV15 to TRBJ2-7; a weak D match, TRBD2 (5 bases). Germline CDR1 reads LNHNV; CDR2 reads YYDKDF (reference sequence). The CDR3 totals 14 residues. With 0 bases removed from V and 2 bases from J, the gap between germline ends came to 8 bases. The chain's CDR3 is CATSRDTGTYEQYF. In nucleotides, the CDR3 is TGTGCCACCAGCAGAGATACGGGGACCTACGAGCAGTACTTC. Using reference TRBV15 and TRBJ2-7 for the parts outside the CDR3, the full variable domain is DAMVIQNPRYQVTQFGKPVTLSCSQTLNHNVMYWYQQKSSQAPKLLFHYYDKDFNNEADTPDNFQSRRPNTSFCFLDIRSPGLGDTAMYLCATSRDTGTYEQYFGPGTRLTVT.

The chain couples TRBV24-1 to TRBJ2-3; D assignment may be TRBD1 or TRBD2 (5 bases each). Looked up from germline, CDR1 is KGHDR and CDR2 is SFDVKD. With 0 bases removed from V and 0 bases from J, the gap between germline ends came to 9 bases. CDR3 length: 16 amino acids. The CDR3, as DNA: TGTGCCACCAGTGATTTGGGGACCCCTAGCACAGATACGCAGTATTTT. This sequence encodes CATSDLGTPSTDTQYF.

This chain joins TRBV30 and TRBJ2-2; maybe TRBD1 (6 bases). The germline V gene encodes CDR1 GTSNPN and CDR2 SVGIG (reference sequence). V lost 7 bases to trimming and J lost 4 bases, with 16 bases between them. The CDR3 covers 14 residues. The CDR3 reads CASLPQGRTGELFF. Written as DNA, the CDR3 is TGTGCCTCCCTACCACAGGGTCGCACCGGGGAGCTGTTTTTT.

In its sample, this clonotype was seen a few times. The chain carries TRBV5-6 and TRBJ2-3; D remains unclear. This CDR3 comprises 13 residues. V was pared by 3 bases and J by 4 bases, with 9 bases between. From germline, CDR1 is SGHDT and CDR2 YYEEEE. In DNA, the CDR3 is TGTGCCAGCAGCTCCGCTTTTGCAGATACGCAGTATTTT. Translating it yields CASSSAFADTQYF.

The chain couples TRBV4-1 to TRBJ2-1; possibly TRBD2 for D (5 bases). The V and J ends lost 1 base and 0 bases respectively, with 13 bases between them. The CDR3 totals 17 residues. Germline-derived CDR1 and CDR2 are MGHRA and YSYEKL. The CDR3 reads CASSQVAGAGSYNEQFF. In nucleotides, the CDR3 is TGCGCCAGCAGCCAAGTGGCGGGCGCAGGCTCCTACAATGAGCAGTTCTTC.

CDR3 loop: CASSLRGTSGMIGPYNEQFF. The CDR3 DNA follows: TGCGCCAGCAGCTTGCGTGGGACTAGCGGGATGATTGGCCCCTACAATGAGCAGTTCTTC. J is TRBJ2-1 and V is TRBV5-1; TRBD2 matches 13 bases. CDR3 size: 20 residues. The V gene's germline CDR1 is SGHRS and CDR2 YFSETQ. With V trimmed by 1 base and J by 2 bases, 12 bases remained unmatched.

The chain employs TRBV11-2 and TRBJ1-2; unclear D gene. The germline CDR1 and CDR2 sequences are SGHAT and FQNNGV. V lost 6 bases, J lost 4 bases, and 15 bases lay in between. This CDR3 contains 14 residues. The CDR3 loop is CASSGEWGLYGYTF. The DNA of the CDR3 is TGTGCCAGCAGTGGGGAGTGGGGTCTCTATGGCTACACCTTC.

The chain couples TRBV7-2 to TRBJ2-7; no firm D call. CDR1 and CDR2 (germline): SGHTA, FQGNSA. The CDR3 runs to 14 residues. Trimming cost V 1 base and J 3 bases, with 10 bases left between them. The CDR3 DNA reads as TGTGCCAGCAGCTTAGAAAAGGGCTTCTACGAGCAGTACTTC. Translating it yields CASSLEKGFYEQYF.

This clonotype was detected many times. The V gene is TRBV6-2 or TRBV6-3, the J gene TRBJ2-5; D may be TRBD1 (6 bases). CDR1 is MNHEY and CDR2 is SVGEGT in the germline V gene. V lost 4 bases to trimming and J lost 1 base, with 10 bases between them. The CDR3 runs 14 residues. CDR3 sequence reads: CASSSRTAQETQYF. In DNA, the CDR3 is TGTGCCAGCAGTTCTCGGACAGCCCAAGAGACCCAGTACTTC.

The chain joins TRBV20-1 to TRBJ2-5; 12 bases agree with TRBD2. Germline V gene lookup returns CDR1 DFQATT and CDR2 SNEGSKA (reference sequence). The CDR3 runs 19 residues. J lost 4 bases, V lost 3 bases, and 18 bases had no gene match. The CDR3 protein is CSASGPPSGRAFDPETQYF. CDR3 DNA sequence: TGCAGTGCTAGCGGCCCTCCTAGCGGGAGGGCCTTCGATCCAGAGACCCAGTACTTC.

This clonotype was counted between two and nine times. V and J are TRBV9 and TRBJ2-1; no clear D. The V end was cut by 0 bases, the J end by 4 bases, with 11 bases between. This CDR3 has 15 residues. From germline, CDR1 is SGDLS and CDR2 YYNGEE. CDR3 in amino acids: CASSVVGSDYNEQFF. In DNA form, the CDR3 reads TGTGCCAGCAGCGTAGTAGGATCGGATTACAATGAGCAGTTCTTC.

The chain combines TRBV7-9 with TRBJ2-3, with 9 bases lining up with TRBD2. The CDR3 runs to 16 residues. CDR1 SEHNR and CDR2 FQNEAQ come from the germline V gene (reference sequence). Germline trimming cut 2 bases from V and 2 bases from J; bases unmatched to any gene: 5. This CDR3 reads CASSLWEGLATDTQYF. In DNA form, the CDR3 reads TGTGCCAGCAGCTTATGGGAGGGACTAGCCACAGATACGCAGTATTTT.

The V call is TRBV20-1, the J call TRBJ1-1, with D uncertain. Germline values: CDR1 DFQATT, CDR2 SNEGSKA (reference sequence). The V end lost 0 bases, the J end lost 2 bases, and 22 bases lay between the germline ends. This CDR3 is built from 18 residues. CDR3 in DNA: TGCAGTGCTAGAGATCTGACTTTGGCGTCCAGTTTCAACACTGAAGCTTTCTTT. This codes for CSARDLTLASSFNTEAFF.

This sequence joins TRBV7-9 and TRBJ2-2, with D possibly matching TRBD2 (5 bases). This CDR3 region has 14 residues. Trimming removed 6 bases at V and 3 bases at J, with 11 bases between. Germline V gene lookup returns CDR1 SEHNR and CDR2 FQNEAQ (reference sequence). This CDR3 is CASSFGADTGELFF. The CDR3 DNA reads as TGTGCCAGCAGTTTCGGAGCGGACACCGGGGAGCTGTTTTTT.

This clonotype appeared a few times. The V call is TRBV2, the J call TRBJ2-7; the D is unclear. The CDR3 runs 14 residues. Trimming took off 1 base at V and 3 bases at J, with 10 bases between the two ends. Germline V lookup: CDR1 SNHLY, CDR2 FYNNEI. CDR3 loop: CASSEVRGYYEQYF. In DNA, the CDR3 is TGTGCCAGCAGTGAAGTTCGAGGTTACTACGAGCAGTACTTC.

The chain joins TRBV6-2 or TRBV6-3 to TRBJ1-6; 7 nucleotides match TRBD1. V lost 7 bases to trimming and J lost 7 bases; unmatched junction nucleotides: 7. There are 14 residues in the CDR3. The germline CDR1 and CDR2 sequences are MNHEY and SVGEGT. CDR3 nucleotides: TGTGCCAGCACCCCGGACAGGACCAATTCACCCCTCCACTTT. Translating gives CASTPDRTNSPLHF.

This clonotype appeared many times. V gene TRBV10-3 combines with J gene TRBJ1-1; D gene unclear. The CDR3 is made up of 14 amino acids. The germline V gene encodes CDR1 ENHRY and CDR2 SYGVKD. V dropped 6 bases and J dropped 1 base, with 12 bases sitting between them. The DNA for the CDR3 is TGTGCCATCAGGAGGGAAAGGTCGAACACTGAAGCTTTCTTT. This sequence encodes CAIRRERSNTEAFF.